This T cell receptor (beta chain) is from a study of shared clonotypes between healthy human individuals. Whole-study context: Aged between 18 and 49, the donors were a couple of women and a few men.

Germline assignment: CDR1 MDHEN and CDR2 SYDVKM. The CDR3 is made up of 18 amino acids. The ends lost 3 bases at V and 3 bases at J; junction bases unmatched: 15. Terminally differentiated effector memory CD45RA+ cells were left out of the naive CD8 fraction, which was CD45RO-negative and positively selected for CCR7. Caucasian adults residing in Nashville, Tennessee made up all the donors. Sorted-subset replicate PCR reactions were performed with approximately 180 ng DNA, corresponding to 25,000 to 35,000 T cell genomes. Method: immunoSEQ multiplex PCR; TCRdb's copy keeps in-frame clones and lacks some. This table holds about 2 million clones, approximately 94% found once.

The chain couples TRBV28 to TRBJ1-2; 8 nucleotides agree with TRBD1. Sequenced sample: naive CD8+ T cells sorted from blood. This TCR derives from a man younger than 30 in good health. The CDR3 DNA reads as TGTGCCAGCAGTTTGGCAGGGGGCCCTACTCCTTCTTACTATGGCTACACCTTC. Translated: CASSLAGGPTPSYYGYTF.